A single sample is the source of the 15 T cell receptor beta chains below, sequenced in a study of blood T cell repertoires in COVID-19. Clones were read by immunoSEQ multiplex PCR, and TCRdb kept only the in-frame ones, dropping some. This sample has about 150,000 clones; about 83% occur once, and the top ten carry around 4.6%. Sequences were obtained from peripheral blood. Source of these receptors: a human donor in a cohort sampled during active COVID-19.

This chain uses TRBV27 with TRBJ2-1; TRBD2 agrees at 11 bases. CDR3 length equals 16 residues. Germline assignment: CDR1 MNHEY and CDR2 SMNVEV (reference sequence). The junction had 9 bases not matched to a gene; V was cut back by 5 bases and J by 6 bases. The CDR3 region has the DNA TGTGCCAGCAGTAGAGGGACTAGCGGAGCTGCCAATGAGCAGTTCTTC. Its translation: CASSRGTSGAANEQFF.

J is TRBJ2-1 and V is TRBV19; 9 bases align to TRBD2. The CDR3 sequence is 14 residues long. The junction had 3 bases not matched to a gene; V was cut back by 3 bases and J by 6 bases. The germline gives CDR1 LNHDA, CDR2 SQIVND (reference sequence). CDR3 nucleotides: TGTGCCAGTAGTATGACTAGCGGTTCCAATGAGCAGTTCTTC. Protein: CASSMTSGSNEQFF.

The chain couples TRBV28 to TRBJ2-7; 14 bases match TRBD2. The CDR3 covers 18 residues. Germline V CDR1 and CDR2: MDHEN, SYDVKM. Unmatched junction bases numbered 16, after V lost 6 bases and J lost 6 bases. The CDR3 DNA reads TGTGCCAGCAGCCCCCCCGGGACTAGCGGGAGCATTATCCGCGAGCAGTACTTC. It encodes CASSPPGTSGSIIREQYF.

The V gene is TRBV5-1, the J gene TRBJ2-6; D remains ambiguous. CDR1 is SGHRS, CDR2 YFSETQ, per germline. The V and J ends lost 4 bases and 0 bases respectively, with 14 bases between them. This CDR3 spans 17 amino acids. CDR3 DNA: TGCGCCAGCAGCCCGCCCAAAAGCGCCTCTGGGGCCAACGTCCTGACTTTC. Translating it yields CASSPPKSASGANVLTF. The whole variable domain, filled in from reference TRBV5-1 and TRBJ2-6, reads KAGVTQTPRYLIKTRGQQVTLSCSPISGHRSVSWYQQTPGQGLQFLFEYFSETQRNKGNFPGRFSGRQFSNSRSEMNVSTLELGDSALYLCASSPPKSASGANVLTFGAGSRLTVL.

The chain recombines TRBV27 with TRBJ2-5; perhaps TRBD1 as D (7 bases). Germline assignment: CDR1 MNHEY and CDR2 SMNVEV (reference sequence). V was pared by 2 bases and J by 6 bases, with 16 bases between. This CDR3 comprises 15 residues. The CDR3 here is CASSLSRGALKTQYF. CDR3 bases: TGTGCCAGCAGTTTAAGCAGGGGGGCCTTGAAGACCCAGTACTTC.

This chain connects TRBV18 to TRBJ1-1, with 8 bases lining up with TRBD1. V lost 6 bases, J lost 4 bases, and 13 bases stayed unmatched. Looked up from germline, CDR1 is KGHSH and CDR2 is LQKENI. CDR3 length: 16 residues. The CDR3 DNA sequence: TGTGCCAGCTCTTCGAACCCGACAGGGGCAAGCACTGAAGCTTTCTTT. Amino acids: CASSSNPTGASTEAFF.

The chain is built from TRBV11-3 and TRBJ2-6, with D maybe TRBD2 (5 bases). The V and J ends lost 5 bases and 1 base respectively, with 15 bases between them. The CDR3 is 17 residues long. The V gene's germline CDR1 is SGHNT and CDR2 YENEEA. The CDR3 loop reads CASSIDGVISGANVLTF. CDR3 DNA: TGTGCCAGCAGCATTGACGGGGTCATATCTGGGGCCAACGTCCTGACTTTC.

The CDR3 bases are TGTGCCAGTAGCTCGGAGCCCCGGGGGTACAATGAGCAGTTCTTC. This sequence encodes CASSSEPRGYNEQFF. V gene TRBV19 combines with J gene TRBJ2-1, with D tentatively TRBD2 (6 bases). From germline, CDR1 is LNHDA and CDR2 SQIVND (reference sequence). This CDR3 region has 15 residues. V dropped 6 bases and J dropped 4 bases, with 16 bases sitting between them.

This clone has just one count. This chain uses TRBV5-1 with TRBJ2-5, with 9 bases matching TRBD2. The CDR3 runs to 16 residues. With 1 base clipped from V and 4 bases from J, the junction kept 8 bases outside the gene matches. CDR1 is SGHRS and CDR2 is YFSETQ in the germline V gene. The CDR3 here is CASSLSLAGRTETQYF. The CDR3 bases are TGCGCCAGCAGCTTGTCTCTAGCGGGGCGCACAGAGACCCAGTACTTC. The variable domain in full, completed from reference TRBV5-1 and TRBJ2-5, reads KAGVTQTPRYLIKTRGQQVTLSCSPISGHRSVSWYQQTPGQGLQFLFEYFSETQRNKGNFPGRFSGRQFSNSRSEMNVSTLELGDSALYLCASSLSLAGRTETQYFGPGTRLLVL.

CDR3 DNA sequence: TGTGCTGTTAGGGGGGGGGCCTCCTACGAGCAGTACTTC. This translates into CAVRGGASYEQYF. The gene calls are TRBV30 and TRBJ2-7; perhaps TRBD2 as D (7 bases). The CDR3 spans 13 residues. Germline V gene data show CDR1 as GTSNPN and CDR2 as SVGIG (reference sequence).

The J gene is TRBJ1-2, the V gene TRBV28, with TRBD1 as a possible D gene (5 bases). The CDR3 loop spans 16 amino acids. Deletions cut 5 bases from V and 0 bases from J, with 16 bases between. CDR1 and CDR2 (germline): MDHEN, SYDVKM. CDR3 bases: TGTGCCAGCAGTCCCCCCGGACAAGCCCCTAACTATGGCTACACCTTC. Residues: CASSPPGQAPNYGYTF.

This chain connects TRBV20-1 to TRBJ2-5; D gene unclear. The CDR3 length is 11 residues. Trimming shortened V by 7 bases and J by 1 base, and 7 bases separated the two germline ends. Germline lookup yields CDR1 DFQATT and CDR2 SNEGSKA (reference sequence). CDR3 nucleotide sequence: TGCAGTGTTGGCGGCCAAGAGACCCAGTACTTC. This codes for CSVGGQETQYF.

The chain has TRBV2 and TRBJ2-7, with TRBD2 matching over 8 bases. Trimming took 8 bases from V and 0 from J; bases not matched to a gene: 6. This CDR3 comprises 14 residues. Germline-derived CDR1 and CDR2 are SNHLY and FYNNEI. DNA of the CDR3: TGTGCCAGCCGCGGGGGGCAGAGCTCCTACGAGCAGTACTTC. Translated, it gives CASRGGQSSYEQYF.

The J gene is TRBJ1-2, the V gene TRBV5-1, with 9 bases aligning to TRBD1. Germline V gene data show CDR1 as SGHRS and CDR2 as YFSETQ. There are 14 residues in the CDR3. The V gene end was trimmed by 5 bases and the J gene end by 8 bases; junction bases not matched to a gene: 10. The CDR3 sequence: CASSPGTGNGGYTF. The CDR3 nucleotides read TGCGCCAGCAGTCCCGGGACAGGGAACGGGGGCTACACCTTC.

The rearrangement joins TRBV7-2 to TRBJ1-5; tentatively, D is TRBD1 (6 bases). Trimming shortened V by 4 bases and J by 4 bases, and 14 bases separated the two germline ends. CDR1 SGHTA and CDR2 FQGNSA come from the germline V gene. The CDR3 is 15 amino acids. CDR3 loop: CASSSAGAENQPQHF. The CDR3 bases are TGTGCCAGCAGCTCGGCAGGGGCCGAGAATCAGCCCCAGCATTTT.